The rows below give T cell receptor beta chains drawn from one sample of a study of blood T cell repertoires in COVID-19. Profiling relied on immunoSEQ multiplex PCR, and the TCRdb table lists in-frame clones only, not all of them. The profile shows about 240,000 clones, around 86% of them singletons. Sequencing was done on a sample of peripheral blood. Every receptor here comes from a man between 25 and 39 years old who had recovered from COVID-19. Both conserved end residues are part of each CDR3. A D gene is named only where the DNA matches it firmly.

v_call	j_call	d_call	cdr3_aa
TRBV7-8	TRBJ1-6	-	CASSLAEGRSPLHF
TRBV5-1	TRBJ1-4	-	CASSPEAHNEKLFF
TRBV11-2	TRBJ1-6	TRBD1	CASSLQGPWGASPLHF
TRBV11-1	TRBJ2-3	TRBD1	CASSSQGEVRTDTQYF
TRBV7-2	TRBJ1-2	TRBD1	CASSFPGQGKGYTF
TRBV19	TRBJ1-2	-	CASSPTGNYGYTF
TRBV20-1	TRBJ2-3	-	CSAKRADTQYF
TRBV4-2	TRBJ2-1	TRBD1	CASSQESSGQGYYEQFF
TRBV5-1	TRBJ1-1	-	CASSLAPRMNTEAFF
TRBV2	TRBJ2-4	-	CASSVNLVNIQYF
TRBV11-3	TRBJ2-3	TRBD2	CASSLGLGGADTQYF
TRBV10-3	TRBJ2-2	TRBD2	CAISGSGRRTSLDTGELFF
TRBV11-2	TRBJ1-2	TRBD1	CASSSVRGTVDYGYTF
TRBV28	TRBJ2-1	-	CASSPLVGGSYNEQFF
TRBV6-2/TRBV6-3	TRBJ1-2	TRBD1	CASSYGTGTYVGYTF
TRBV2	TRBJ1-2	-	CASKGDYGYTF
TRBV5-4	TRBJ2-5	-	CASSFRAEETQYF
TRBV5-5	TRBJ1-4	-	CASTMRGDEKLFF
TRBV6-1	TRBJ1-5	TRBD1	CASSEGATGAQPQHF
TRBV7-6	TRBJ2-5	TRBD2	CASSSGGARVTQYF
TRBV15	TRBJ2-2	TRBD1	CATSRDKGADTGELFF
TRBV5-6	TRBJ1-2	TRBD1	CASSSGTGTYGYTF
TRBV25-1	TRBJ2-3	-	CASHEGLATDTQYF
TRBV4-2	TRBJ1-2	-	CASSQDLTASVYGYTF
TRBV2	TRBJ1-3	-	CASNRGTTGGSGNTIYF
TRBV28	TRBJ2-1	TRBD2	CASIDGGAQPNEQFF
TRBV3-1/TRBV3-2	TRBJ2-2	-	CASSANLRDKDKYGELFF
TRBV7-8	TRBJ2-2	-	CASSSRTANTGELFF
TRBV27	TRBJ1-4	TRBD1	CASRSLNRGRSEKLFF
TRBV7-9	TRBJ1-4	-	CASSLAWQNEKLFF
TRBV19	TRBJ2-1	-	CASSIAREAGNEQFF
TRBV19	TRBJ2-3	TRBD2	CASKVGRGTTDTQYF
TRBV12-3/TRBV12-4	TRBJ2-1	TRBD1	CASRGQGASEQFF
TRBV2	TRBJ1-5	-	CASSEETWANQPQHF
TRBV18	TRBJ1-1	-	CASSPGTAGTEAFF
TRBV2	TRBJ1-6	TRBD1	CASGQDINSPLHF
TRBV3-1/TRBV3-2	TRBJ2-2	-	CASSPRGGGTGELFF
TRBV10-2	TRBJ2-3	-	CASSAVTSTDTQYF
TRBV9	TRBJ2-3	TRBD2	CASSVASGGARNTDTQYF
TRBV24-1	TRBJ2-3	TRBD2	CATSTSGGTDTQYF
TRBV27	TRBJ1-2	TRBD1	CASSSQVGQGFGYTF
TRBV16	TRBJ2-3	TRBD1	CASSQGGQPSTDTQYF
TRBV6-5	TRBJ1-5	-	CASTRGVSNQPQHF
TRBV7-2	TRBJ1-2	TRBD1	CASRPPGQDSGYTF
TRBV2	TRBJ1-4	-	CASMVQGAANEKLFF